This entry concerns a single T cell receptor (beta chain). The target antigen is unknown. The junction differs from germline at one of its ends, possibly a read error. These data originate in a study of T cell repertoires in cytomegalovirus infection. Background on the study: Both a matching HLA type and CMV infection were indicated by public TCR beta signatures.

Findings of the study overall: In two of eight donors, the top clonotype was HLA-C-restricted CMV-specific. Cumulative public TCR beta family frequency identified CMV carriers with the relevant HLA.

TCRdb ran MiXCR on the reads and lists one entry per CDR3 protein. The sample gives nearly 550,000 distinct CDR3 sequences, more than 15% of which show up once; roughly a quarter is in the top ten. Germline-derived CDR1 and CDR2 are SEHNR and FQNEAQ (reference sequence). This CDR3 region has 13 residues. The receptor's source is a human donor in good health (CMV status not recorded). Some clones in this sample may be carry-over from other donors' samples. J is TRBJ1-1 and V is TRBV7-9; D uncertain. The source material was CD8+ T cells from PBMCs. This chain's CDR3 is CASTLGAAVEAFF. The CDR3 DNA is TGTGCCAGCACCTTAGGTGCAGCGGTTGAAGCTTTCTTT.